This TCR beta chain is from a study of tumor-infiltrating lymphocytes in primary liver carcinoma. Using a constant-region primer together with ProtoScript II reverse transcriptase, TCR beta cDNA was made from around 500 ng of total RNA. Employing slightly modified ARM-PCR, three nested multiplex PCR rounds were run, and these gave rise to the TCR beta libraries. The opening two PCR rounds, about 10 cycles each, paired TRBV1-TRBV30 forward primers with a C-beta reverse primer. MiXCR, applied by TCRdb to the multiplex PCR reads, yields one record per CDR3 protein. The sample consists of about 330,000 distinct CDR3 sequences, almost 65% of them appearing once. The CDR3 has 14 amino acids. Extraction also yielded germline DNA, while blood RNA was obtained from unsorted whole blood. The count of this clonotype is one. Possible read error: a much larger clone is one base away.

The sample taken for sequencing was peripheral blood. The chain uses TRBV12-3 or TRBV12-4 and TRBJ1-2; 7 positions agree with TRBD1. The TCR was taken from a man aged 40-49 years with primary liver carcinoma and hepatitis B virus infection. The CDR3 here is CVSRSTGLDYGYTF. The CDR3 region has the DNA TGTGTCAGCAGATCGACAGGGTTAGACTATGGCTACACCTTC.